This TCR beta chain comes out of a study of T-cell memory formation after mild COVID-19. The germline CDR1 and CDR2 sequences are MGHRA and YSYEKL. The CDR3 is made up of 16 amino acids. J lost 10 bases, V lost 2 bases, and 9 bases had no gene match. Using its own MiXCR run on the 5' RACE reads, TCRdb lists one record per CDR3 protein. The data show roughly 86,000 distinct CDR3 sequences, with about 13% seen just once and roughly a quarter held by the top ten. The chain carries TRBV4-1 and TRBJ1-6, with 9 bases aligning to TRBD1. The specimen sequenced was PBMCs or a T cell subset sorted from them (not recorded which). This TCR was recovered from an adult woman who had mild COVID-19 (a few samples of this study predate the infection). Cell type and time point are not known. CDR3 DNA sequence: TGCGCCAGCAGCCAAAGGACAGGGGTACGAGACTCACCCCTCCACTTT. It codes for CASSQRTGVRDSPLHF.